What follows describes a single TCR beta chain. This entry is derived from a study of tumor T cells in aggressive B-cell lymphoma. CDR3 length: 15 amino acids. CDR1 SGHTA and CDR2 FQGNSA come from the germline V gene. V was clipped by 1 base and J by 1 base, with 10 bases between them. Profiled with immunoSEQ multiplex PCR; TCRdb holds only in-frame clones, not every one. The data show about 1,600 clones, with 93% seen just once and around 3.2% held by the top ten. This clonotype originated in an adult with diffuse large B cell lymphoma. The chain carries TRBV7-2 and TRBJ1-2; no definite D call. Sample: tumor tissue. CDR3 nucleotide sequence: TGTGCCAGCAGCTTAGTGCCCAGAAATAACTATGGCTACACCTTC. Translating it yields CASSLVPRNNYGYTF.